Included here is one T cell receptor (beta chain) sequence, with context. The data were taken from a study of blood T cell repertoires in COVID-19. Overall study context: Italy, Spain and the United States were the sources of the convalescent and acute COVID-19 samples. PBMCs, B-cell-depleted T cells, or T cells provided the cDNA or gDNA that made up the material.

Authors' data handling: The authors estimated nucleated cell counts from reference gene primer amplification. Method: immunoSEQ multiplex PCR; TCRdb's copy keeps in-frame clones and lacks some. That table is the source of V, J and clone size, and D and trimming were worked out from the DNA. The profile shows 90,000 to 120,000 clones, about 80% of them singletons. V lost 9 bases, J lost 2 bases, and 16 bases lay in between. The CDR3 loop spans 14 amino acids. Germline assignment: CDR1 LNHDA and CDR2 SQIVND (reference sequence). Specimen: peripheral blood. The chain uses TRBV19 and TRBJ1-2; perhaps TRBD1 as D (6 bases). The source is a woman aged 80 or over with active or convalescent COVID-19. This CDR3 reads CASRDTGQNYGYTF. DNA of the CDR3: TGTGCCAGCCGGGACACGGGACAAAACTATGGCTACACCTTC.